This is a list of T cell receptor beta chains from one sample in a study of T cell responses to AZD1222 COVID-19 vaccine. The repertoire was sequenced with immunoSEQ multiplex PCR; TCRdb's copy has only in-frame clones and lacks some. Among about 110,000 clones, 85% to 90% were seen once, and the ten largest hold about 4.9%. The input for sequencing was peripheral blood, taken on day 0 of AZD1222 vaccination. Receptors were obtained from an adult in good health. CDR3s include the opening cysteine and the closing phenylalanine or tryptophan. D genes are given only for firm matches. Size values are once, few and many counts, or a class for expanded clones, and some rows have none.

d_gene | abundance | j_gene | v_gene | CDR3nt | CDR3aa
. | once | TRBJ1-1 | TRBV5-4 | TGTGCCAGTAACCGGGGGGACACTGAAGCTTTCTTT | CASNRGDTEAFF
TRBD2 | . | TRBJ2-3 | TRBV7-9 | TGTGCCAGCAGCGTCGGGACTAGCGACTTAGATACGCAGTATTTT | CASSVGTSDLDTQYF
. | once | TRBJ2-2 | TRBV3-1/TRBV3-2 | TGTGCCAGCAGCCAAGTTAGCGTCGGCTACACCGGGGAGCTGTTTTTT | CASSQVSVGYTGELFF
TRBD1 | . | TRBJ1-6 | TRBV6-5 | TGTGCCAGCACCAGGGACAGGGATCGTTCACCCCTCCACTTT | CASTRDRDRSPLHF
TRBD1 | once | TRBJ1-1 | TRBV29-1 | TGCAGCGTCAAGTGGACAGGGAGCACTGAAGCTTTCTTT | CSVKWTGSTEAFF
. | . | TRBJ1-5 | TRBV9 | TGTACCAGCAGCCCGGGGGGGCCTCCCAGCAATCAGCCCCAGCATTTT | CTSSPGGPPSNQPQHF
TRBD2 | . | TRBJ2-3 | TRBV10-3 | TGTGCCACCACCCTAGCGGGAGATGATACGCAGTATTTT | CATTLAGDDTQYF
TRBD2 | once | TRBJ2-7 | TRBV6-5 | TGTGCCAGCAGTTACTCGGGCGGGAGAGGTTACGAGCAGTACTTC | CASSYSGGRGYEQYF
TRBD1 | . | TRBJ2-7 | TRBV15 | TGTGCCACCAGCACCCACAGGGGGAAGTACGAGCAGTACTTC | CATSTHRGKYEQYF
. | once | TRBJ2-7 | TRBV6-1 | TGTGCCAGCAGTGAAGGGCCCAAGGGGACCTACGAGCAGTACTTC | CASSEGPKGTYEQYF
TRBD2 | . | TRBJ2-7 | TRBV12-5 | TGTGCTAGTGGTTTGGTACGGGGGGACGAGCAGTACTTC | CASGLVRGDEQYF
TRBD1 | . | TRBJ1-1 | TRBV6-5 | TGTGCCAGCACCCCGGGACAGGGGTGGGACACTGAAGCTTTCTTT | CASTPGQGWDTEAFF
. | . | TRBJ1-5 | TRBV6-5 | TGTGCCAGCACCACCCGAGGGGGAGGACAGCCCCAGCATTTT | CASTTRGGGQPQHF
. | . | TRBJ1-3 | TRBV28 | TGTGCCAGCAGTTTGGGGCAGACTGGAAACACCATATATTTT | CASSLGQTGNTIYF
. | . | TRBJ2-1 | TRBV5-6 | TGTGCCAGCAGCTTGGACACGGGTTATGAGCAGTTCTTC | CASSLDTGYEQFF
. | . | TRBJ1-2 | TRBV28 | TGTGCCAGCAGTTCCGGGACGGGGAACTATGGCTACACCTTC | CASSSGTGNYGYTF
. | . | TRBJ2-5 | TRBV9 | TGTGCCAGCAGCGTAGCTACAGTAAATTCCCAAGAGACCCAGTACTTC | CASSVATVNSQETQYF
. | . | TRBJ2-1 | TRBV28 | TGTGCCAGCAGTTTTATTGATCAAGGTCGGGGGAACTACAATGAGCAGTTCTTC | CASSFIDQGRGNYNEQFF
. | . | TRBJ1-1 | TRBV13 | TGTGCCAGCAGTCCCCTCAACACTGAAGCTTTCTTT | CASSPLNTEAFF
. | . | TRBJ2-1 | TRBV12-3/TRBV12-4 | TGTGCCAGCGGACGGGCCAATGAGCAGTTCTTC | CASGRANEQFF
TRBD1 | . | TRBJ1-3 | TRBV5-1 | TGCGCCAGCAGCTATAGGACAGGGACCTCTGGAAACACCATATATTTT | CASSYRTGTSGNTIYF
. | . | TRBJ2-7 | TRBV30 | TGTGCCTGGAGCCTATCCTACGAGCAGTACTTC | CAWSLSYEQYF
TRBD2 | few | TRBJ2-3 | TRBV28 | TGTGCCAGCAGTTTCCCCCCCGGCGGGAGGGGTGATACGCAGTATTTT | CASSFPPGGRGDTQYF
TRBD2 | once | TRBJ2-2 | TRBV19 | TGTGCCAGTAGTCCCTCGGGACTAGCGTCCGGGGAGCTGTTTTTT | CASSPSGLASGELFF
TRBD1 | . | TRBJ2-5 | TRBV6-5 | TGTGCCAGCAGTCGGGGACAGCAAGAGACCCAGTACTTC | CASSRGQQETQYF
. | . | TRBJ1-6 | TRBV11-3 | TGTGCCAGCAGCTTAACGGGCTACTCACCCCTCCACTTT | CASSLTGYSPLHF
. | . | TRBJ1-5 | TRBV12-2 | TGTGCAAGTCGCTTGTTCGCTTATAGCAATCAGCCCCAGCATTTT | CASRLFAYSNQPQHF
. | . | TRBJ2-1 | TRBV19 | TGTGCCAGTGGCCGGGAGTACGGCAATGAGCAGTTCTTC | CASGREYGNEQFF
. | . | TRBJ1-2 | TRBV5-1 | TGCGCCAGCAGCTCAGGGGAGGACTTCTATGGCTACACCTTC | CASSSGEDFYGYTF
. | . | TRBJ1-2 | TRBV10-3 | TGTGCCATCAGTGAAGGTCAGGGCTATGGCTACACCTTC | CAISEGQGYGYTF
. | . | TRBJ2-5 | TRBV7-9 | TGTGCCAGCAGCTTAAAACGGGAGATCGGAGAGACCCAGTACTTC | CASSLKREIGETQYF
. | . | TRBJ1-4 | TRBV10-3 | TGTGCCATCAGATCCCCAGGGGACCCTAATGAAAAACTGTTTTTT | CAIRSPGDPNEKLFF
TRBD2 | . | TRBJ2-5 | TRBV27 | TGTGCCAGCAGTTTATCAGTGATTCTAGCGGGAGAGACCCAGTACTTC | CASSLSVILAGETQYF
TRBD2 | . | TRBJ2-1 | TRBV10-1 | TGCGCCAGCAGTGACCCGGGACTAGGTATTCATGAGCAGTTCTTC | CASSDPGLGIHEQFF
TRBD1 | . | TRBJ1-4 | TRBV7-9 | TGTGCCAGCAGCTTAGAGGGGACAGGGGGTGAAAAACTGTTTTTT | CASSLEGTGGEKLFF
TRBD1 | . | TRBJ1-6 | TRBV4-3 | TGCGCCAGCAGCCCAGGACAGGGGGCGAATTCACCCCTCCACTTT | CASSPGQGANSPLHF
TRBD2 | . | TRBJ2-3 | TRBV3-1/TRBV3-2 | TGTGCCAGCAGCCAAGCTACTAGCGGCACAGATACGCAGTATTTT | CASSQATSGTDTQYF
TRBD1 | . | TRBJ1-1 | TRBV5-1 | TGCGCCAGCAGCTCGGACAGGGCTATCACTGAAGCTTTCTTT | CASSSDRAITEAFF
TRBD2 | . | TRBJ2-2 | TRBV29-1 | TGCAGCGTTAATATGGCGGGAGGAGGTCCCGGGGAGCTGTTTTTT | CSVNMAGGGPGELFF
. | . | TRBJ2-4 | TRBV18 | TGTGCCAGCTCATCGACAGTGACGATCGCCAAAAACATTCAGTACTTC | CASSSTVTIAKNIQYF
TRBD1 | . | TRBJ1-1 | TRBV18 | TGTGCCAGCTCCCGTGGGACAGCGGGATGGGACACTGAAGCTTTCTTT | CASSRGTAGWDTEAFF